The 22 T cell receptor beta chains in this list originate from one sample, sequenced in a study of Ad26.COV2.S vaccination and SARS-CoV-2 variants. The protocol was immunoSEQ multiplex PCR, while the TCRdb copy is restricted to in-frame clones and leaves out a portion. The sample lists around 320,000 clones, around 90% occurring once. The treatment here: roughly 19 received Ad26.COV2.S at low or high dose, single or two shots; roughly 5 received placebo; per-sample allocation not given. Samples were taken on day 63 after the first vaccine or placebo injection. The sample was peripheral blood, taken in a trial of Ad26.COV2.S vaccine versus placebo. The receptors come from a person aged 18 to 65 who received the Ad26.COV2.S COVID-19 vaccine or a placebo.

CDR3 nucleotides: TGTGCCAGCAGCGTAGAGGCTAGCGGGGTTTGGAGGGATACGCAGTATTTT. Translation gives CASSVEASGVWRDTQYF. The V gene is TRBV9, the J gene TRBJ2-3; 9 nucleotides line up with TRBD2. Trimming removed 0 bases from V and 6 bases from J; junction bases left unmatched: 11. The germline V gene has CDR1 SGDLS and CDR2 YYNGEE. The CDR3 extends over 17 amino acids.

Written as DNA, the CDR3 is TGTGCCAGCAGTTACGCCCTGGGCACTGAAGCTTTCTTT. Translated: CASSYALGTEAFF. The gene calls are TRBV6-5 and TRBJ1-1, with no clear D. V was shortened by 2 bases and J by 4 bases, with 8 bases between the two germline ends. This CDR3 region has 13 residues. Germline loops: CDR1 MNHEY, CDR2 SVGAGI.

The V call is TRBV4-2, the J call TRBJ1-5; D may be TRBD1 (5 bases). Germline values: CDR1 LGHNA, CDR2 YNFKEQ. The V end lost 3 bases, the J end lost 3 bases, and 15 bases lay between the germline ends. CDR3 size: 16 residues. CDR3 nucleotides: TGTGCCAGCAGCCATTCCCGGGACCGACCCAATCAGCCCCAGCATTTT. Amino acid sequence: CASSHSRDRPNQPQHF.

The count of this clone is one. The gene calls are TRBV19 and TRBJ1-1; D remains ambiguous. V lost 10 bases, J lost 0 bases, and 15 bases lay in between. Germline values: CDR1 LNHDA, CDR2 SQIVND (reference sequence). CDR3 length: 14 amino acids. The CDR3 bases are TGTGCCACCATGAAGGGAGTCATGAACACTGAAGCTTTCTTT. This sequence encodes CATMKGVMNTEAFF.

V usage is TRBV29-1 and J usage is TRBJ2-7; 10 bases are shared with TRBD1. The CDR3 loop spans 13 amino acids. Unmatched junction bases numbered 6, after V lost 5 bases and J lost 5 bases. CDR1 is SQVTM, CDR2 ANQGSEA, per germline. The CDR3 nucleotides are TGCAGCGTTTCGCGGACAGGGGGTCACGAGCAGTACTTC. It specifies CSVSRTGGHEQYF.

The genes are TRBV6-1 and TRBJ1-6; no clear D. This CDR3 has 15 residues. Germline V gives CDR1 MNHNS, CDR2 SASEGT. Trimming stripped 0 bases from V and 7 bases from J, with 10 bases between. The chain's CDR3 is CASSEAWRRNSPLHF. CDR3 bases: TGTGCCAGCAGTGAAGCCTGGCGGAGGAATTCACCCCTCCACTTT.

V usage is TRBV29-1 and J usage is TRBJ1-2; D might be TRBD1 (6 bases). CDR1 and CDR2 (germline): SQVTM, ANQGSEA. This CDR3 is 14 amino acids long. V was cut by 6 bases and J by 0 bases, with 14 bases left in between. CDR3 residues: CSVVRGQPNYGYTF. CDR3 DNA: TGCAGCGTCGTCCGTGGACAGCCTAACTATGGCTACACCTTC. Using reference TRBV29-1 and TRBJ1-2 for the parts outside the CDR3, the full variable domain is SAVISQKPSRDICQRGTSLTIQCQVDSQVTMMFWYRQQPGQSLTLIATANQGSEATYESGFVIDKFPISRPNLTFSTLTVSNMSPEDSSIYLCSVVRGQPNYGYTFGSGTRLTVV.

The chain combines TRBV3-1 (or the pseudogene TRBV3-2) with TRBJ1-2; D remains unclear. Trimming shortened V by 4 bases and J by 2 bases, and 14 bases separated the two germline ends. This CDR3 comprises 15 residues. The V gene's germline CDR1 is LGHDT and CDR2 YNNKEL (reference sequence). CDR3 loop: CASSRSRQANYGYTF. The CDR3 bases are TGTGCCAGCAGCCGCTCAAGGCAGGCGAACTATGGCTACACCTTC.

The chain links TRBV4-2 to TRBJ1-6; 7 bases match TRBD1. CDR3 length equals 15 residues. J gave up 7 bases and V 4 bases, and 7 bases lay outside the gene matches. In germline, CDR1 is LGHNA, CDR2 YNFKEQ. The CDR3 reads CASSPYRDRNSPLHF. CDR3 in DNA: TGTGCCAGCAGCCCCTACCGGGACAGAAATTCACCCCTCCACTTT.

The J gene is TRBJ1-2, the V gene TRBV12-3 or TRBV12-4; D is possibly TRBD1 (5 bases). V lost 6 bases to trimming and J lost 6 bases, with 11 bases between them. The CDR3 is made up of 12 amino acids. The CDR3 region has the DNA TGTGCCAGCAGCCGTTTGGGGGATGGCTACACCTTC. This sequence encodes CASSRLGDGYTF.

About this clone itself: Other DNA sequences of this sample code for an identical CDR3. The CDR3 loop reads CASSPDRNQPQHF. The CDR3 DNA is TGTGCCAGCAGCCCAGACAGGAATCAGCCCCAGCATTTT. The chain links TRBV6-5 to TRBJ1-5; maybe TRBD1 (6 bases). Looked up from germline, CDR1 is MNHEY and CDR2 is SVGAGI. The length of the CDR3 is 13 residues. Trimming removed 6 bases from V and 4 bases from J, with 10 bases in between.

This clone was seen a handful of times. The chain recombines TRBV13 with TRBJ2-7; D is ambiguous. This CDR3 is 12 amino acids long. The germline V and J ends were trimmed by 2 bases and 4 bases, with 6 bases remaining between them. The V gene's germline CDR1 is PRHDT and CDR2 FYEKMQ (reference sequence). Written as DNA, the CDR3 is TGTGCCAGCAGCTTATTAGGGTACGAGCAGTACTTC. As protein: CASSLLGYEQYF.

This clone has a single count. This rearrangement joins TRBV27 to TRBJ2-7, with D unclear. The CDR3 is 19 residues long. The germline gives CDR1 MNHEY, CDR2 SMNVEV (reference sequence). The ends were cut back, 6 bases at V and 5 bases at J, with 32 bases in the middle. CDR3 region: CASSRRGDPIPRSSHEQYF. CDR3 DNA: TGTGCCAGCAGCCGCCGCGGTGATCCTATTCCCCGGTCGTCTCACGAGCAGTACTTC.

V usage is TRBV30 and J usage is TRBJ2-7; unclear D gene. Per germline, CDR1 GTSNPN and CDR2 SVGIG (reference sequence). The CDR3 length is 12 residues. Trimming shortened V by 0 bases and J by 5 bases, and 8 bases separated the two germline ends. CDR3 in DNA: TGTGCCTGGAGTGTACGTGAGGACGAGCAGTACTTC. This codes for CAWSVREDEQYF.

The gene calls are TRBV7-9 and TRBJ1-6; D is unclear. Trimming pared 4 bases from V and 6 bases from J, leaving 7 bases between. The germline V gene encodes CDR1 SEHNR and CDR2 FQNEAQ (reference sequence). The CDR3 has 13 amino acids. CDR3 sequence reads: CASSWVGNSPLHF. CDR3 bases: TGTGCCAGCAGCTGGGTTGGTAATTCACCCCTCCACTTT.

The rearrangement joins TRBV5-4 to TRBJ2-3, with D perhaps TRBD1 (6 bases). The germline V and J ends were trimmed by 3 bases and 4 bases, with 9 bases remaining between them. The germline gives CDR1 SGHNT, CDR2 YYREEE (reference sequence). This CDR3 is 13 amino acids long. The CDR3 here is CASSYGQSDTQYF. CDR3 nucleotide sequence: TGTGCCAGCAGCTACGGACAGTCAGATACGCAGTATTTT.

J is TRBJ1-1 and V is TRBV29-1, with TRBD1 matching 7 bases. The CDR3 sequence is 14 residues long. V shed 6 bases and J 0 bases; nucleotides not matched to a gene: 7. Germline CDR1 is SQVTM and CDR2 is ANQGSEA. The CDR3 is CSVARQGLNTEAFF. As DNA, the CDR3 is TGCAGCGTCGCAAGACAGGGCCTGAACACTGAAGCTTTCTTT.

The chain recombines TRBV3-1 (or the pseudogene TRBV3-2) with TRBJ1-1; D is unresolved. The CDR3 has 12 amino acids. Trimming stripped 4 bases from V and 6 bases from J, with 9 bases between. The germline CDR1 and CDR2 sequences are LGHDT and YNNKEL (reference sequence). DNA for the CDR3: TGTGCCAGCAGCCCGGGAGGTCCTGAAGCTTTCTTT. It is translated as CASSPGGPEAFF.

This chain joins TRBV19 and TRBJ2-5; perhaps D is TRBD1 or TRBD2 (5 bases each). Between the trimmed V and J ends, which lost 9 bases and 2 bases, there was a span of 22 bases. The CDR3 runs to 16 residues. Per the germline V gene, CDR1 is LNHDA and CDR2 is SQIVND (reference sequence). The DNA of the CDR3 is TGTGCCAGCTCTAAACGGGGCGGACTGGGACAAGAGACCCAGTACTTC. Encoded protein: CASSKRGGLGQETQYF.

This clone has a handful of counts. This chain joins TRBV19 and TRBJ2-5; the D gene is possibly TRBD2 (5 bases). The CDR3 loop spans 16 amino acids. V was shortened by 3 bases and J by 5 bases, with 19 bases between the two germline ends. From germline, CDR1 is LNHDA and CDR2 SQIVND (reference sequence). In DNA, the CDR3 is TGTGCCAGTAGTATTGGAGGCGGTGTAAGTGCGGAGACCCAGTACTTC. It encodes CASSIGGGVSAETQYF.

V gene TRBV6-5 combines with J gene TRBJ1-5, with TRBD1 matching over 7 bases. Per the germline V gene, CDR1 is MNHEY and CDR2 is SVGAGI. The CDR3 is 13 residues long. Unmatched junction bases numbered 4, after V lost 6 bases and J lost 5 bases. CDR3 bases: TGTGCCAGCAGAACAGGGGCGGATCAGCCCCAGCATTTT. It translates to CASRTGADQPQHF.

The V call is TRBV6-5, the J call TRBJ2-1; 11 nucleotides agree with TRBD2. V lost 0 bases, J lost 4 bases, and 2 bases stayed unmatched. The CDR3 totals 16 residues. CDR1 MNHEY and CDR2 SVGAGI come from the germline V gene. DNA for the CDR3: TGTGCCAGCAGTTACTCGCTAGCGGGGGGATACAATGAGCAGTTCTTC. Translated: CASSYSLAGGYNEQFF.